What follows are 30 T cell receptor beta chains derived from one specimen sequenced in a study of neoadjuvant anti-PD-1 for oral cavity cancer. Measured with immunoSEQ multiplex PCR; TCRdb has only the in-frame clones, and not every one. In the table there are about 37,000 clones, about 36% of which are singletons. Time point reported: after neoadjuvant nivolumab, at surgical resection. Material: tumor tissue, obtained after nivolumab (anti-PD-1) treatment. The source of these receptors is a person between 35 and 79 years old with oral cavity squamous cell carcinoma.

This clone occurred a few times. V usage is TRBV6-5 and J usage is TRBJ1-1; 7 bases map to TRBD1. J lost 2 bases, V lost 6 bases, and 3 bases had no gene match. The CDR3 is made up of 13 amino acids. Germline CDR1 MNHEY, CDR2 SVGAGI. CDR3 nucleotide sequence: TGTGCCAGCAGGGGGACAGCTAACACTGAAGCTTTCTTT. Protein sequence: CASRGTANTEAFF.

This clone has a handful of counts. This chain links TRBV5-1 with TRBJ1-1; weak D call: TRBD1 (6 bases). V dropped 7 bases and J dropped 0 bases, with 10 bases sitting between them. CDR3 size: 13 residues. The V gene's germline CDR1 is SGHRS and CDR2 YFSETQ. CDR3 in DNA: TGCGCCAGCCGCAGGGGACTGAACACTGAAGCTTTCTTT. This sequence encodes CASRRGLNTEAFF.

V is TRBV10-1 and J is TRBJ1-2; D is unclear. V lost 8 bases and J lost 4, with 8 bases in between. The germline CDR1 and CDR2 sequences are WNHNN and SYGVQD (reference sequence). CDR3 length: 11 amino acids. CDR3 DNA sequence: TGCGCCAGCGGTATGTGCTATGGCTACACCTTC. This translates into CASGMCYGYTF.

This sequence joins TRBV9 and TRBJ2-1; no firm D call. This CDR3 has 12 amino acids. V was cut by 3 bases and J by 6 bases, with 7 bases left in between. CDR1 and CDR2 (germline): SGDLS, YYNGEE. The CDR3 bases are TGTGCCAGCAGCGCCATGGGCAATGAGCAGTTCTTC. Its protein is CASSAMGNEQFF.

CDR3 sequence (DNA): TGTGCCATCGGCGCAGATAACTATGGCTACACCTTC. This translates into CAIGADNYGYTF. The chain combines TRBV10-3 with TRBJ1-2; D is unresolved. The CDR3 covers 12 residues. V was pared by 8 bases and J by 1 base, with 8 bases between. Per germline, CDR1 ENHRY and CDR2 SYGVKD.

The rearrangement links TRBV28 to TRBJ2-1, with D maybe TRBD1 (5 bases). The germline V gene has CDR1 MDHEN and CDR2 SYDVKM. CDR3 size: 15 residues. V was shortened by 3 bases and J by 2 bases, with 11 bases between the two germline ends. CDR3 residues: CASSFQGITYNEQFF. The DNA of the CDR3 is TGTGCCAGCAGTTTTCAGGGAATCACCTACAATGAGCAGTTCTTC. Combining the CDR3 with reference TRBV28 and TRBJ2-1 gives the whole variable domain DVKVTQSSRYLVKRTGEKVFLECVQDMDHENMFWYRQDPGLGLRLIYFSYDVKMKEKGDIPEGYSVSREKKERFSLILESASTNQTSMYLCASSFQGITYNEQFFGPGTRLTVL.

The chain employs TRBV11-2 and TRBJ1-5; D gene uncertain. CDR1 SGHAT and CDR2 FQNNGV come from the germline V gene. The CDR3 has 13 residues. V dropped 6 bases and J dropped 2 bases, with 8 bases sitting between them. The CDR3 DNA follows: TGTGCCAGCAGTGAGGGTGGCAATCAGCCCCAGCATTTT. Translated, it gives CASSEGGNQPQHF.

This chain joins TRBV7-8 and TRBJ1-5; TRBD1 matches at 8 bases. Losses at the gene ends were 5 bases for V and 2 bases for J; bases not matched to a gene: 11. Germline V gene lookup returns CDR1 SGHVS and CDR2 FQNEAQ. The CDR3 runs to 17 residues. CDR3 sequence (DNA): TGTGCCAGCAGCACCCGACAGGGGATTTTTGGCAATCAGCCCCAGCATTTT. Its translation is CASSTRQGIFGNQPQHF.

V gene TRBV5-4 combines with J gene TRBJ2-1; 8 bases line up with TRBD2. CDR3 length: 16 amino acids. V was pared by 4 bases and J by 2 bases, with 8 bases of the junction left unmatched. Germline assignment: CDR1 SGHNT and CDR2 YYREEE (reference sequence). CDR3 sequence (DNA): TGTGCCAGCAGCCGAGTTAGCGGGGAAACCTACAATGAGCAGTTCTTC. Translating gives CASSRVSGETYNEQFF.

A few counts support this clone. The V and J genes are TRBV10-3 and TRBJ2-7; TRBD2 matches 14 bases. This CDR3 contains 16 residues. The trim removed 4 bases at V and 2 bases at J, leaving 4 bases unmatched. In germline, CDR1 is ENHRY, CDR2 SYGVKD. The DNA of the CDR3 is TGTGCCATCAGTGCGGGACTAGCGGGAGTCCCCTACGAGCAGTACTTC. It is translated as CAISAGLAGVPYEQYF.

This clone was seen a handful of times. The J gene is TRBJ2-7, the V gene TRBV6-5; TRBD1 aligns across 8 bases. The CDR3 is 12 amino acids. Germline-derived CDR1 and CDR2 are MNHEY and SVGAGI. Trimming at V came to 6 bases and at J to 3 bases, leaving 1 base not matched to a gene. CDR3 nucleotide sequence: TGTGCCAGCAGAGGACAGGGCTACGAGCAGTACTTC. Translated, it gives CASRGQGYEQYF.

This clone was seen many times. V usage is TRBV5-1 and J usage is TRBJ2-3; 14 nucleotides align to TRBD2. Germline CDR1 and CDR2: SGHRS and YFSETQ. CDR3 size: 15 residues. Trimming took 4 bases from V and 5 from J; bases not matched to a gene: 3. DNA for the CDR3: TGCGCCAGCAGCCCCGGGACTAGCGGGGGAGATACGCAGTATTTT. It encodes CASSPGTSGGDTQYF.

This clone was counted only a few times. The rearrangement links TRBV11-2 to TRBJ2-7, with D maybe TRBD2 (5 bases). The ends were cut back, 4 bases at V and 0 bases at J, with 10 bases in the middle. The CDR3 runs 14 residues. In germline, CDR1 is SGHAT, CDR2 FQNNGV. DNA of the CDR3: TGTGCCAGCAGCTCCCGGGGTCTCTCCTACGAGCAGTACTTC. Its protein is CASSSRGLSYEQYF.

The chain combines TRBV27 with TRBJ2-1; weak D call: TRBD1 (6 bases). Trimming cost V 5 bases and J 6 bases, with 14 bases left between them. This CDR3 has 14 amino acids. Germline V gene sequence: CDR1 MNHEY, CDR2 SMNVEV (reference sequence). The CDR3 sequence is CASSAPGAGNEQFF. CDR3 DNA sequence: TGTGCCAGCAGTGCCCCAGGGGCGGGCAATGAGCAGTTCTTC.

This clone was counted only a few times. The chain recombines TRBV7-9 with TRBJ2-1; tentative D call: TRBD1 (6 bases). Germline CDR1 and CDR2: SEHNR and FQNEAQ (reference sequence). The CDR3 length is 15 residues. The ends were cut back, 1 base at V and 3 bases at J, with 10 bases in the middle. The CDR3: CASSLDRVYYNEQFF. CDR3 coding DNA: TGTGCCAGCAGCTTAGACAGGGTTTACTACAATGAGCAGTTCTTC. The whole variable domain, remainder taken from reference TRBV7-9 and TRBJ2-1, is DTGVSQNPRHKITKRGQNVTFRCDPISEHNRLYWYRQTLGQGPEFLTYFQNEAQLEKSRLLSDRFSAERPKGSFSTLEIQRTEQGDSAMYLCASSLDRVYYNEQFFGPGTRLTVL.

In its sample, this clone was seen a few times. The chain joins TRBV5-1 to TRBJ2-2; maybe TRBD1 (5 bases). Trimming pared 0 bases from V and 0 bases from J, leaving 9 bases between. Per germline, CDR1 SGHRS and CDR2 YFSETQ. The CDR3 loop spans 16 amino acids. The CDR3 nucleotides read TGCGCCAGCAGCTTGGCTGACAGCGCGAACACCGGGGAGCTGTTTTTT. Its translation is CASSLADSANTGELFF.

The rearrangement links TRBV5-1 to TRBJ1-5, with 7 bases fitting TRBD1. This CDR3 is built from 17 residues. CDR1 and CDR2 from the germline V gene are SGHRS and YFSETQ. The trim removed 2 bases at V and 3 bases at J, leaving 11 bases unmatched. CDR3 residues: CASSLSGGGGANQPQHF. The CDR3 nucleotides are TGCGCCAGCAGCTTATCAGGGGGTGGAGGGGCCAATCAGCCCCAGCATTTT.

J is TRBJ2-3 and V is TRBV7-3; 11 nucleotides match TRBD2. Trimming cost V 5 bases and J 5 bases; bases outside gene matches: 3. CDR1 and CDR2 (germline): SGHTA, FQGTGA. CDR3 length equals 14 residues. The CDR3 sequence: CASSPSGGQDTQYF. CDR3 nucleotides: TGTGCCAGCAGCCCTAGCGGGGGGCAAGATACGCAGTATTTT.

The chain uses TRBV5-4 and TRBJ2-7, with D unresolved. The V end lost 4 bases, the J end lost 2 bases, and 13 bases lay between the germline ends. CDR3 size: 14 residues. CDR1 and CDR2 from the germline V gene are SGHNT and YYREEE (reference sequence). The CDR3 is CASSDRATPYEQYF. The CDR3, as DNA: TGTGCCAGCAGCGACCGGGCCACCCCCTACGAGCAGTACTTC.

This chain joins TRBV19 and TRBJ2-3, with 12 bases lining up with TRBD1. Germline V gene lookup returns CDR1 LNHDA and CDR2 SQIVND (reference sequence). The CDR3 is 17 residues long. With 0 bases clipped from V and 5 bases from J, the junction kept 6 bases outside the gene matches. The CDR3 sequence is CASSIDLGTGGKDTQYF. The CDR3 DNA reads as TGTGCCAGTAGTATAGATCTTGGGACAGGGGGCAAAGATACGCAGTATTTT. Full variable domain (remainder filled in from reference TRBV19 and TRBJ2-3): DGGITQSPKYLFRKEGQNVTLSCEQNLNHDAMYWYRQDPGQGLRLIYYSQIVNDFQKGDIAEGYSVSREKKESFPLTVTSAQKNPTAFYLCASSIDLGTGGKDTQYFGPGTRLTVL.

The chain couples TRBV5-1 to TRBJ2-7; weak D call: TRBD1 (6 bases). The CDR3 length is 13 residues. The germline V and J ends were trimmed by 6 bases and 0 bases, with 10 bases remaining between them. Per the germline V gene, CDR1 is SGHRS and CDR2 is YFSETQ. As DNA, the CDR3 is TGCGCCAGCATGGACAGCCTCTCCTACGAGCAGTACTTC. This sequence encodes CASMDSLSYEQYF.

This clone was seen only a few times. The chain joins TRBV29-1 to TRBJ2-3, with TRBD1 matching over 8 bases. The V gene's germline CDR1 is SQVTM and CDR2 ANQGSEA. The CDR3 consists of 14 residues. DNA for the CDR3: TGCGCAATTCAAGGACAGGGCCCCACAGATACGCAGTATTTT. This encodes CAIQGQGPTDTQYF.

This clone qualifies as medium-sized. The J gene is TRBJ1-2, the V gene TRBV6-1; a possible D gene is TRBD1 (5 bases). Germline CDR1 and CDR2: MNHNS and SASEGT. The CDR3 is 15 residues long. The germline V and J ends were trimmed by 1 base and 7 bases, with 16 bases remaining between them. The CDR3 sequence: CASSEGGDVSSGYTF. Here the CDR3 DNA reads TGTGCCAGCAGTGAAGGGGGGGACGTCTCCTCTGGCTACACCTTC.

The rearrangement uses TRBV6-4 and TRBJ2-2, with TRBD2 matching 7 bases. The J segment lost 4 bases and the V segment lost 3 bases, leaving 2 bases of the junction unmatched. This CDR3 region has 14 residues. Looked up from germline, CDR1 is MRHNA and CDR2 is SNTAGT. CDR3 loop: CASSERGTTGELFF. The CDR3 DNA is TGTGCCAGCAGTGAGCGGGGGACCACCGGGGAGCTGTTTTTT.

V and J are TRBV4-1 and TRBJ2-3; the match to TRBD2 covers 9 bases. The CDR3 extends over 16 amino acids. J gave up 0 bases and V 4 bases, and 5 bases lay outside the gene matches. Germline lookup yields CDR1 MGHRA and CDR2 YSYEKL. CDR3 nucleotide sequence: TGCGCCAGCAGCCCGACCCTAGCGGGGAGCACAGATACGCAGTATTTT. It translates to CASSPTLAGSTDTQYF.

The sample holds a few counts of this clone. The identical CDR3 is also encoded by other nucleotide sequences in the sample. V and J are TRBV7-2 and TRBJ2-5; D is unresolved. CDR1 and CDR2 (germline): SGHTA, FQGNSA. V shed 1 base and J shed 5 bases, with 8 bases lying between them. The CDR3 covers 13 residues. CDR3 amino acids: CASSLVLGETQYF. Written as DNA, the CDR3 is TGTGCCAGCAGCTTAGTCCTGGGGGAGACCCAGTACTTC.

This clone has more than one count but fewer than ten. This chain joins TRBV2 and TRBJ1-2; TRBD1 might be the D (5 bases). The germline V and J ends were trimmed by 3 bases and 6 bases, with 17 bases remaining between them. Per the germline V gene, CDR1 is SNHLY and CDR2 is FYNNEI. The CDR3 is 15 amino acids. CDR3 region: CASSDRGPQGDGYTF. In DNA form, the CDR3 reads TGTGCCAGCAGTGACCGGGGACCTCAGGGCGATGGCTACACCTTC.

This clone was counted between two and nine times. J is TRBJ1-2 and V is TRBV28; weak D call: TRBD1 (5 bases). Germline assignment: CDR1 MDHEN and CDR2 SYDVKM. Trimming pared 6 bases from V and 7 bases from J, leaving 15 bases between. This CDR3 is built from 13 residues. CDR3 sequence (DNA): TGTGCCAGCAGCTTAGGGACTATCTCTGGCTACACCTTC. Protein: CASSLGTISGYTF.

The CDR3 DNA sequence: TGCGCCAGCAGCTTGTGGGGACAGATGAACACTGAAGCTTTCTTT. As protein: CASSLWGQMNTEAFF. The chain combines TRBV5-1 with TRBJ1-1, with 7 bases matching TRBD1. Germline lookup yields CDR1 SGHRS and CDR2 YFSETQ. The CDR3 sequence is 15 residues long. Trimming at V came to 1 base and at J to 0 bases, leaving 3 bases not matched to a gene.

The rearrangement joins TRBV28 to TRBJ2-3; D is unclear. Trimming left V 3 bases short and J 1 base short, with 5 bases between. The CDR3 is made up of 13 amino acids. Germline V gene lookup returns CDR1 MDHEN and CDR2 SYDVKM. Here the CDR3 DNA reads TGTGCCAGCAGTTTTGACGGCACAGATACGCAGTATTTT. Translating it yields CASSFDGTDTQYF.